This T cell receptor (beta chain) came from a study of blood T cell repertoires in COVID-19. On the study more broadly: Specimens from acute and convalescent COVID-19 originated in the United States, Italy and Spain.

Profiling relied on immunoSEQ multiplex PCR, and the TCRdb table lists in-frame clones only, not all of them. The sample gives 370,000 or so clones, approximately 77% of which show up once; around 1.1% is in the top ten. This clone was detected only once. The clonotype originates from a human donor with acute or convalescent COVID-19. The donor label of this sample is uncertain. The specimen sequenced was peripheral blood.

The CDR3 spells CASSSSTGASNQPQHF. The CDR3 coding sequence is TGTGCCAGTAGTTCGTCGACAGGGGCGAGCAATCAGCCCCAGCATTTT. The rearrangement links TRBV19 to TRBJ1-5; TRBD1 aligns across 8 bases. The CDR3 has 16 residues. The trim removed 5 bases at V and 1 base at J, leaving 7 bases unmatched. The germline gives CDR1 LNHDA, CDR2 SQIVND (reference sequence).